One sample yielded the 29 T cell receptor beta chains listed below, sequenced in a study of shared clonotypes between healthy human individuals. Some clones are missing from TCRdb's copy, which holds only in-frame ones; the method was immunoSEQ multiplex PCR. The sample consists of some 1 million clones, about 70% of them appearing once. Sequencing was performed on memory CD4+ T cells sorted from blood. Noted subset: CD45RA-negative fraction. These receptors came from a man aged 18 to 30 in good health.

The count of this clone is one. The genes are TRBV11-2 and TRBJ1-2, with a tentative D call TRBD1 (5 bases). The CDR3 is 12 residues long. Germline lookup yields CDR1 SGHAT and CDR2 FQNNGV. V was cut by 5 bases and J by 8 bases, with 12 bases left in between. For the CDR3, the DNA is TGTGCCAGCAGCCTAATGGAGGGGGGCTACACCTTC. It yields the protein CASSLMEGGYTF.

V usage is TRBV6-1 and J usage is TRBJ2-5; either TRBD1 or TRBD2 may fit D (6 bases each). V lost 1 base to trimming and J lost 5 bases, with 14 bases between them. In germline, CDR1 is MNHNS, CDR2 SASEGT. This CDR3 region has 15 residues. The CDR3 bases are TGTGCCAGCAGTGAAGGTTTGGGGGCGGGGGAGACCCAGTACTTC. Protein sequence: CASSEGLGAGETQYF.

The rearrangement links TRBV5-4 to TRBJ2-5; no firm D call. V was clipped by 1 base and J by 5 bases, with 15 bases between them. Germline V gene data show CDR1 as SGHNT and CDR2 as YYREEE (reference sequence). The CDR3 covers 15 residues. CDR3 nucleotide sequence: TGTGCCAGCAGCTTGAGGACCCCTACGGTGGAGACCCAGTACTTC. Translation gives CASSLRTPTVETQYF. Full variable domain (missing parts from reference TRBV5-4 and TRBJ2-5): ETGVTQSPTHLIKTRGQQVTLRCSSQSGHNTVSWYQQALGQGPQFIFQYYREEENGRGNFPPRFSGLQFPNYSSELNVNALELDDSALYLCASSLRTPTVETQYFGPGTRLLVL.

The chain couples TRBV5-1 to TRBJ1-2; 7 positions match TRBD1. The CDR3 is 17 residues long. J lost 8 bases, V lost 1 base, and 17 bases had no gene match. Germline V CDR1 and CDR2: SGHRS, YFSETQ. CDR3 loop: CASSLSMTGSLYGGYTF. Here the CDR3 DNA reads TGCGCCAGCAGCTTGTCCATGACAGGGTCGCTTTATGGGGGCTACACCTTC.

The V gene is TRBV5-6, the J gene TRBJ2-7; 9 nucleotides align to TRBD1. Per germline, CDR1 SGHDT and CDR2 YYEEEE. The CDR3 is 15 residues long. V shed 2 bases and J 7 bases; nucleotides not matched to a gene: 10. CDR3 sequence: CASSLGGQGNREQYF. The CDR3 DNA follows: TGTGCCAGCAGCTTAGGGGGACAGGGCAATCGTGAGCAGTACTTC.

In regard to this clone: Other DNA sequences of this sample code for an identical CDR3. The CDR3 DNA is TGTGCCAGCAGTCCGGGGGGAGGCAATCAGCCCCAGCATTTT. Encoded protein: CASSPGGGNQPQHF. The rearrangement links TRBV28 to TRBJ1-5, with a possible D match to TRBD1 (5 bases). The germline V gene encodes CDR1 MDHEN and CDR2 SYDVKM. This CDR3 spans 14 amino acids. V gave up 5 bases and J gave up 2 bases, with 10 bases separating them.

The rearrangement uses TRBV30 and TRBJ1-5; 10 bases align to TRBD1. Per the germline V gene, CDR1 is GTSNPN and CDR2 is SVGIG (reference sequence). The CDR3 loop spans 14 amino acids. V lost 5 bases to trimming and J lost 7 bases; unmatched junction nucleotides: 8. The CDR3 region is CAWRTGGGSQPQHF. In nucleotides, the CDR3 is TGTGCCTGGCGGACAGGGGGAGGGAGCCAGCCCCAGCATTTT.

This clone was detected once. V and J are TRBV10-3 and TRBJ2-7, with 7 bases that match TRBD2. In germline, CDR1 is ENHRY, CDR2 SYGVKD. The ends lost 2 bases at V and 7 bases at J; junction bases unmatched: 5. The CDR3 runs to 13 residues. CDR3 protein: CAISETQAGEQYF. The CDR3 DNA sequence: TGTGCCATCAGTGAGACTCAAGCGGGGGAGCAGTACTTC.

This chain links TRBV6-1 with TRBJ1-2; D may be TRBD1 (5 bases). V was shortened by 4 bases and J by 8 bases, with 14 bases between the two germline ends. CDR3 size: 13 residues. Germline CDR1 MNHNS, CDR2 SASEGT. CDR3: CASSAQGIGGYTF. The CDR3 coding sequence is TGTGCCAGCAGTGCTCAGGGCATAGGGGGCTACACCTTC.

The rearrangement joins TRBV7-2 to TRBJ2-7; D might be TRBD2 (6 bases). The V gene's germline CDR1 is SGHTA and CDR2 FQGNSA. CDR3 length: 12 residues. The ends were cut back, 5 bases at V and 7 bases at J, with 12 bases in the middle. This CDR3 is CASSVGTVEQYF. CDR3 coding DNA: TGTGCCAGCAGCGTCGGGACTGTTGAGCAGTACTTC.

The DNA of the CDR3 is TGCGCCAGCACGGACAGCTACACTGAAGCTTTCTTT. Protein sequence: CASTDSYTEAFF. The V gene is TRBV5-1, the J gene TRBJ1-1, with a possible D match to TRBD1 (6 bases). The CDR3 is 12 residues long. The V gene's germline CDR1 is SGHRS and CDR2 YFSETQ. V was shortened by 6 bases and J by 3 bases, with 9 bases between the two germline ends.

This chain uses TRBV5-1 with TRBJ2-7; 9 positions agree with TRBD1. With 4 bases clipped from V and 4 bases from J, the junction kept 9 bases outside the gene matches. Germline V gene lookup returns CDR1 SGHRS and CDR2 YFSETQ. The CDR3 has 15 residues. The CDR3 reads CASSPGRDRAYEQYF. CDR3 DNA: TGCGCCAGCAGCCCTGGCCGGGACAGGGCATACGAGCAGTACTTC. The whole variable domain, remainder taken from reference TRBV5-1 and TRBJ2-7, is KAGVTQTPRYLIKTRGQQVTLSCSPISGHRSVSWYQQTPGQGLQFLFEYFSETQRNKGNFPGRFSGRQFSNSRSEMNVSTLELGDSALYLCASSPGRDRAYEQYFGPGTRLTVT.

This clone was found a few times. CDR3 sequence reads: CSARGAAEAFF. For the CDR3, the DNA is TGCAGTGCTAGAGGTGCGGCAGAAGCTTTCTTT. The chain is built from TRBV20-1 and TRBJ1-1; the D is unclear. Germline lookup yields CDR1 DFQATT and CDR2 SNEGSKA (reference sequence). The CDR3 has 11 residues. V lost 1 base, J lost 8 bases, and 8 bases lay in between.

The chain couples TRBV27 to TRBJ2-7; possible D gene TRBD2, 5 bases. CDR3 length equals 14 residues. Germline V gene data show CDR1 as MNHEY and CDR2 as SMNVEV (reference sequence). Trimming cost V 8 bases and J 3 bases, with 17 bases left between them. The CDR3 sequence: CASPGVERNYEQYF. The CDR3 DNA is TGTGCCAGCCCCGGGGTGGAGCGGAACTACGAGCAGTACTTC.

The J gene is TRBJ1-6, the V gene TRBV7-3; D remains unclear. CDR1 is SGHTA, CDR2 FQGTGA, per germline. This CDR3 has 9 amino acids. Trimming removed 8 bases from V and 9 bases from J, with 2 bases in between. The CDR3 region has the DNA TGTGCCAGCGGTTCACCCCTCCACTTT. Translating gives CASGSPLHF.

The V and J genes are TRBV12-5 and TRBJ2-7; D is possibly TRBD1 (6 bases). The CDR3 spans 14 residues. V lost 0 bases, J lost 4 bases, and 10 bases lay in between. Germline loops: CDR1 LGHNT, CDR2 FRNRAP. The CDR3: CASGLVGRGYEQYF. The CDR3 bases are TGTGCTAGTGGTTTGGTCGGCAGGGGATACGAGCAGTACTTC. Full variable domain (remainder filled in from reference TRBV12-5 and TRBJ2-7): DARVTQTPRHKVTEMGQEVTMRCQPILGHNTVFWYRQTMMQGLELLAYFRNRAPLDDSGMPKDRFSAEMPDATLATLKIQPSEPRDSAVYFCASGLVGRGYEQYFGPGTRLTVT.

This clone was picked up a small number of times. V is TRBV5-5 and J is TRBJ2-2; D ambiguous. V lost 0 bases and J 0 bases, leaving 9 bases between the germline ends. CDR3 size: 16 residues. Germline CDR1 SGHKS, CDR2 YYEKEE (reference sequence). As DNA, the CDR3 is TGTGCCAGCAGCTTGGATCCCTCCGCGAACACCGGGGAGCTGTTTTTT. It translates to CASSLDPSANTGELFF. Using reference TRBV5-5 and TRBJ2-2 for the parts outside the CDR3, the full variable domain is DAGVTQSPTHLIKTRGQQVTLRCSPISGHKSVSWYQQVLGQGPQFIFQYYEKEERGRGNFPDRFSARQFPNYSSELNVNALLLGDSALYLCASSLDPSANTGELFFGEGSRLTVL.

This rearrangement joins TRBV28 to TRBJ2-5; D is uncertain. The CDR3 has 14 residues. The V end was cut by 3 bases, the J end by 4 bases, with 12 bases between. CDR1 and CDR2 (germline): MDHEN, SYDVKM. The CDR3 nucleotides are TGTGCCAGCAGTTTGGGGAACAGTCGAGAGACCCAGTACTTC. Residues: CASSLGNSRETQYF.

The chain employs TRBV7-8 and TRBJ2-3; maybe TRBD1 (5 bases). Between the trimmed V and J ends, which lost 5 bases and 4 bases, there was a span of 16 bases. Germline V lookup: CDR1 SGHVS, CDR2 FQNEAQ. CDR3 length equals 15 residues. In DNA form, the CDR3 reads TGTGCCAGCAGCACCAGGGCCAAGTCCGCAGATACGCAGTATTTT. Translation: CASSTRAKSADTQYF. The complete variable domain, with remaining parts taken from reference TRBV7-8 and TRBJ2-3, reads GAGVSQSPRYKVAKRGQDVALRCDPISGHVSLFWYQQALGQGPEFLTYFQNEAQLDKSGLPSDRFFAERPEGSVSTLKIQRTQQEDSAVYLCASSTRAKSADTQYFGPGTRLTVL.

The rearrangement uses TRBV19 and TRBJ2-1; possibly TRBD1 for D (5 bases). The CDR3 is made up of 15 amino acids. Trimming removed 1 base at V and 6 bases at J, with 13 bases between. CDR1 LNHDA and CDR2 SQIVND come from the germline V gene (reference sequence). In DNA, the CDR3 is TGTGCCAGTAGTATAGGTGGACAAACTTCCAATGAGCAGTTCTTC. It translates to CASSIGGQTSNEQFF.

This clone was counted a single time. This rearrangement joins TRBV6-5 to TRBJ2-3, with D unclear. The V gene's germline CDR1 is MNHEY and CDR2 SVGAGI. CDR3 length: 15 residues. V lost 6 bases, J lost 3 bases, and 16 bases lay in between. The CDR3 bases are TGTGCCAGCAGGTACAACGCGCTAGGGACAGATACGCAGTATTTT. Its translation: CASRYNALGTDTQYF.

The chain carries TRBV6-1 and TRBJ1-4, with 8 bases identical to TRBD1. Germline V gives CDR1 MNHNS, CDR2 SASEGT. The CDR3 is 14 amino acids. Trimming cost V 9 bases and J 8 bases; bases outside gene matches: 11. The CDR3 DNA follows: TGTGCCAGTTGCCGGAGACAGGGGTTGGAAAAACTGTTTTTT. Translated, it gives CASCRRQGLEKLFF.

The V gene is TRBV7-8, the J gene TRBJ2-1; D possibly corresponds to TRBD2 (7 bases). This CDR3 contains 17 residues. V gave up 4 bases and J gave up 4 bases, with 20 bases separating them. Germline CDR1 is SGHVS and CDR2 is FQNEAQ. The CDR3 bases are TGTGCCAGCAGCTCTTACTCGCGGGGGCCCGTATACAATGAGCAGTTCTTC. Protein sequence: CASSSYSRGPVYNEQFF.

Worth noting for this clone: One base separates it from a far larger clone, so it is likely a read error. V usage is TRBV28 and J usage is TRBJ2-2; D not certain. CDR3 length: 14 residues. CDR1 and CDR2 from the germline V gene are MDHEN and SYDVKM. The V gene lost 8 bases and the J gene lost 2 bases, with 12 bases spanning the gap. CDR3: CASLGTVNTGELFF. The CDR3 DNA sequence: TGTGCCAGCTTAGGAACTGTTAACACCGGGGAGCTGTTTTTT.

This clone was counted once. CDR3 residues: CASSQQGAGGYTF. CDR3 coding DNA: TGTGCCAGCAGCCAACAGGGGGCGGGGGGCTACACCTTC. The V gene is TRBV6-6, the J gene TRBJ1-2; TRBD1 aligns across 9 bases. With V trimmed by 6 bases and J by 8 bases, 7 bases remained unmatched. Germline CDR1 reads MNHNY; CDR2 reads SVGAGI (reference sequence). CDR3 length equals 13 residues.

The chain couples TRBV21-1 to TRBJ1-1; the D call in the table, TRBD1, was not verified against the DNA. TRBV21-1 is a listed pseudogene. This CDR3 contains 14 residues. CDR3 bases: TGTGCCAGCAGCAAACGCACAGGGGACACTGAAGCTTTCTTT. Its protein product is CASSKRTGDTEAFF.

The chain recombines TRBV29-1 with TRBJ2-7; perhaps TRBD2 as D (5 bases). The CDR3 sequence is 11 residues long. Germline V lookup: CDR1 SQVTM, CDR2 ANQGSEA. V was clipped by 6 bases and J by 5 bases, with 11 bases between them. CDR3: CSVGLRDEQYF. As DNA, the CDR3 is TGCAGCGTGGGTTTGCGGGACGAGCAGTACTTC.

The chain couples TRBV6-1 to TRBJ1-2; the D is unclear. The germline V gene encodes CDR1 MNHNS and CDR2 SASEGT. This CDR3 has 13 amino acids. Trimming shortened V by 3 bases and J by 5 bases, and 10 bases separated the two germline ends. CDR3 DNA sequence: TGTGCCAGCAGTGACCGAGAGGCGTATGGCTACACCTTC. Its translation: CASSDREAYGYTF.

V usage is TRBV28 and J usage is TRBJ1-2; a weak D match, TRBD1 (6 bases). Deletions cut 7 bases from V and 4 bases from J, with 7 bases between. The CDR3 has 11 amino acids. The germline CDR1 and CDR2 sequences are MDHEN and SYDVKM. The CDR3 spells CASTDSYGYTF. The CDR3 DNA reads TGTGCCAGCACGGACAGCTATGGCTACACCTTC.